A single sample gave rise to the 12 T cell receptor beta chains below, sequenced in a study of cytotoxic CD8 clonotypes in ibrutinib-treated CLL (dated by TCRdb to the early 2020s). The library was obtained by the immunoSEQ multiplex PCR assay. This immuneACCESS table, as held by TCRdb, lists in-frame sequences with V and J called but not all clones. Of the missing ones, under half trace to an unresolved V gene in checked studies; the others have no known cause. The sample yields some 130,000 clones; roughly three quarters were counted once. The ten largest clonotypes hold approximately 5.1% of the sample. The intended sense of this specimen's time point label: roughly 2 years on ibrutinib. The sequences come from PBMCs, collected after 24 months of ibrutinib treatment. All receptors come from a human donor with chronic lymphocytic leukemia.

This clone was found a few times. The chain carries TRBV14 and TRBJ1-6; D may be TRBD1 (5 bases). Germline CDR1 is SGHDN and CDR2 is FVKESK. V was clipped by 1 base and J by 9 bases, with 13 bases between them. The CDR3 has 15 residues. The CDR3 DNA follows: TGTGCCAGCAGCCAAGCGTTACGGGGCCTTTCACCCCTCCACTTT. This codes for CASSQALRGLSPLHF. Supplemented by reference TRBV14 and TRBJ1-6, the full variable domain reads EAGVTQFPSHSVIEKGQTVTLRCDPISGHDNLYWYRRVMGKEIKFLLHFVKESKQDESGMPNNRFLAERTGGTYSTLKVQPAELEDSGVYFCASSQALRGLSPLHFGNGTRLTVT.

The V and J genes are TRBV6-7 and TRBJ2-7, with 9 bases aligning to TRBD1. TRBV6-7 is placed among ORFs of uncertain function. V gave up 6 bases and J gave up 6 bases; unmatched junction bases: 12. The CDR3 is 15 amino acids. The CDR3 here is CASSWGGQGSCEQYF. CDR3 bases: TGTGCCAGCAGCTGGGGGGGACAGGGAAGTTGCGAGCAGTACTTC.

The chain joins TRBV29-1 to TRBJ2-7; no clear D gene. Germline values: CDR1 SQVTM, CDR2 ANQGSEA. Trimming left V 1 base short and J 7 bases short, with 11 bases between. CDR3 length: 12 amino acids. The CDR3 reads CSVEGPFREQYF. In DNA form, the CDR3 reads TGCAGCGTTGAAGGGCCGTTTCGGGAGCAGTACTTC.

The chain has TRBV7-3 and TRBJ2-3; no reliable D call. V was trimmed by 4 bases and J by 2 bases, leaving 13 bases between them. The CDR3 spans 15 residues. Germline CDR1 reads SGHTA; CDR2 reads FQGTGA. CDR3 DNA sequence: TGTGCCAGCAGCTCCACGGGTAACCCCACAGATACGCAGTATTTT. Translated: CASSSTGNPTDTQYF. The whole variable domain, filled in from reference TRBV7-3 and TRBJ2-3, reads GAGVSQTPSNKVTEKGKYVELRCDPISGHTALYWYRQSLGQGPEFLIYFQGTGAADDSGLPNDRFFAVRPEGSVSTLKIQRTERGDSAVYLCASSSTGNPTDTQYFGPGTRLTVL.

The V and J genes are TRBV7-9 and TRBJ1-5; TRBD1 is a possible D gene (5 bases). Trimming removed 3 bases from V and 0 bases from J, with 21 bases in between. The CDR3 sequence is 19 residues long. Germline V gives CDR1 SEHNR, CDR2 FQNEAQ (reference sequence). This CDR3 is CASSLARLGDFNSNQPQHF. The CDR3 coding sequence is TGTGCCAGCAGCTTGGCACGACTTGGGGACTTCAATAGCAATCAGCCCCAGCATTTT.

V usage is TRBV7-8 and J usage is TRBJ1-1; the match to TRBD1 covers 10 bases. V dropped 1 base and J dropped 11; count of bases not matched to a gene: 13. CDR1 is SGHVS, CDR2 FQNEAQ, per germline. The CDR3 extends over 16 amino acids. The DNA of the CDR3 is TGTGCCAGCAGCTTAGGAGGCTTGGGACAGGGGTTGGAGGCTTTCTTT. Residues: CASSLGGLGQGLEAFF.

This clone is a singleton in its sample. The rearrangement joins TRBV25-1 to TRBJ2-3; D call uncertain. Germline V gene data show CDR1 as MGHDK and CDR2 as SYGVNS. V was clipped by 4 bases and J by 2 bases, with 16 bases between them. This CDR3 has 16 amino acids. The CDR3 here is CASSGRLLRLTDTQYF. The CDR3 nucleotides are TGTGCCAGCAGTGGTCGACTTTTGCGGCTCACAGATACGCAGTATTTT.

This sequence joins TRBV6-5 and TRBJ2-1; D ambiguous. The length of the CDR3 is 13 residues. Trimming shortened V by 1 base and J by 4 bases, and 5 bases separated the two germline ends. Germline-derived CDR1 and CDR2 are MNHEY and SVGAGI. CDR3: CASSYFPYNEQFF. In nucleotides, the CDR3 is TGTGCCAGCAGTTACTTTCCATACAATGAGCAGTTCTTC.

This clone appeared many times. The chain joins TRBV30 to TRBJ1-1; D may be TRBD1 (6 bases). Trimming shortened V by 3 bases and J by 11 bases, and 16 bases separated the two germline ends. The germline V gene has CDR1 GTSNPN and CDR2 SVGIG (reference sequence). The CDR3 is 12 residues long. In nucleotides, the CDR3 is TGTGCCTGGAGAGGGGGGCCAACCCGGGCTTTCTTT. It translates to CAWRGGPTRAFF.

In this sample, this clone turned up once. The J gene is TRBJ1-4, the V gene TRBV5-1, with no clear D. From germline, CDR1 is SGHRS and CDR2 YFSETQ. The V gene lost 3 bases and the J gene lost 8 bases, with 17 bases spanning the gap. The CDR3 consists of 15 residues. CDR3 nucleotide sequence: TGCGCCAGCAGCTCCGACGGGATTATAGGGGAAAAACTGTTTTTT. Amino acid sequence: CASSSDGIIGEKLFF.

This chain links TRBV27 with TRBJ1-1; possible D gene TRBD1, 6 bases. The CDR3 contains 13 residues. Trimming left V 10 bases short and J 2 bases short, with 14 bases between. Germline CDR1 and CDR2: MNHEY and SMNVEV (reference sequence). The CDR3 coding sequence is TGTGCCACCCAGCCGGGACAAAACACTGAAGCTTTCTTT. Amino acids: CATQPGQNTEAFF.

This clone was counted at least ten times. The V gene is TRBV4-2, the J gene TRBJ1-5; tentative D call: TRBD1 (5 bases). Per germline, CDR1 LGHNA and CDR2 YNFKEQ. Trimming left V 1 base short and J 0 bases short, with 16 bases between. The CDR3 consists of 18 residues. This CDR3 is CASSQAVQGGYSNQPQHF. The CDR3 DNA is TGTGCCAGCAGCCAAGCAGTGCAGGGCGGCTATAGCAATCAGCCCCAGCATTTT.